This entry concerns a single T cell receptor (beta chain). The antigen remains unidentified. The protocol was immunoSEQ multiplex PCR, while the TCRdb copy is restricted to in-frame clones and leaves out a portion. This sample has some 2 million clones, with approximately 94% found just once. These data belong to a study of shared clonotypes between healthy human individuals. Study at large: Three plates were used per donor for CD4 naive, three for CD4 memory, two for CD8 naive and one for CD8 memory.

Whole-study results and caveats: For naive CD4 cells, around 5% of clonotypes were shared across a few donors. An anticipated effect of sequencing depth on clonotype sharing among donors was recognized.

This CDR3 has 14 amino acids. The germline V and J ends were trimmed by 2 bases and 0 bases, with 7 bases remaining between them. The germline gives CDR1 SNHLY, CDR2 FYNNEI. CD45RO-negative, CCR7-positively selected cells formed the naive CD8 fraction, excluding terminally differentiated effector memory CD45RA+ cells. Donors included only healthy HIV-negative adults lacking recent acute infections or vaccinations. The V and J genes are TRBV2 and TRBJ1-1; D is unclear. Sequencing was performed on naive CD8+ T cells sorted from blood. The sequence derives from a man aged 18 to 30 in good health. The CDR3 protein is CASSENSMNTEAFF. The CDR3 bases are TGTGCCAGCAGTGAAAACAGCATGAACACTGAAGCTTTCTTT.